Included here is one TCR beta chain sequence, with context. This CDR3 spans 14 amino acids. Germline CDR1 and CDR2: MNHNY and SVGAGI (reference sequence). V lost 2 bases and J lost 7, with 12 bases in between. The table came from immunoSEQ multiplex PCR; TCRdb's copy has only in-frame clones and leaves some out. The repertoire has approximately 50,000 clones, roughly three quarters of them found once; the top ten carry under 5%. This entry belongs to a study of OX40 agonist ivuxolimab in advanced cancers. Study-wide context: An agonistic human IgG2 monoclonal antibody against OX40 (CD134) was given.

The sequences come from CD4+ or CD8+ T cells sorted from blood, collected in a trial of the OX40 agonist ivuxolimab. This chain connects TRBV6-6 to TRBJ1-5; no clear D gene. This clonotype originated in an adult with an advanced solid tumor such as melanoma, head and neck, liver or kidney cancer. In DNA, the CDR3 is TGTGCCAGCAGTTACCGGAGGGAACAACAGCCCCAGCATTTT. It translates to CASSYRREQQPQHF.